The 31 T cell receptor beta chains in this list originate from one sample, sequenced in a study of blood T cell repertoires in COVID-19. Data came from immunoSEQ multiplex PCR; TCRdb stores just in-frame clones and leaves some out. This sample has tens of thousands of clones, with more than 90% found just once. Sequenced input: peripheral blood. These receptors all come from an older woman with active COVID-19.

This sequence joins TRBV27 and TRBJ2-2, with D unresolved. The CDR3 totals 13 residues. Germline-derived CDR1 and CDR2 are MNHEY and SMNVEV (reference sequence). V gave up 1 base and J gave up 5 bases, with 5 bases separating them. CDR3 nucleotide sequence: TGTGCCAGCAGTTTATTTAGTACCGGGGAGCTGTTTTTT. Translation: CASSLFSTGELFF.

J is TRBJ2-3 and V is TRBV6-2 or TRBV6-3; a possible D gene is TRBD2 (5 bases). This CDR3 is 15 amino acids long. V lost 2 bases and J lost 2, with 11 bases in between. Germline V CDR1 and CDR2: MNHEY, SVGEGT. The DNA for the CDR3 is TGTGCCAGCAGTTACCCCCGGACTGACACAGATACGCAGTATTTT. Its protein product is CASSYPRTDTDTQYF.

The chain is built from TRBV21-1 and TRBJ2-1; the table gives TRBD2 as D, unverified against the DNA. TRBV21-1 is shown as a pseudogene. This CDR3 comprises 20 residues. This CDR3 is CASSTGLAETSLSSYNEQFF. In nucleotides, the CDR3 is TGTGCCAGCAGCACAGGACTAGCTGAGACCTCCCTTAGTTCCTACAATGAGCAGTTCTTC.

The chain combines TRBV28 with TRBJ2-2; D remains unclear. Germline assignment: CDR1 MDHEN and CDR2 SYDVKM. The V end was cut by 6 bases, the J end by 4 bases, with 3 bases between. The CDR3 extends over 11 amino acids. Here the CDR3 DNA reads TGTGCCAGCAGGAGCACCGGGGAGCTGTTTTTT. It translates to CASRSTGELFF.

This clone was seen just once. The CDR3, as DNA: TGTGCCAGCAACCAACGGGGGGAAAACATTCAGTACTTC. It yields the protein CASNQRGENIQYF. The chain joins TRBV2 to TRBJ2-4; TRBD2 matches 7 bases. Losses at the gene ends were 7 bases for V and 5 bases for J; bases not matched to a gene: 5. CDR1 and CDR2 (germline): SNHLY, FYNNEI. This CDR3 spans 13 amino acids.

This chain connects TRBV4-2 to TRBJ2-7; tentatively, D is TRBD2 (6 bases). Germline V gene data show CDR1 as LGHNA and CDR2 as YNFKEQ. V was clipped by 4 bases and J by 7 bases, with 23 bases between them. The CDR3 is 16 amino acids. The CDR3 sequence is CASSPGIRLALEEQYF. The CDR3 DNA follows: TGTGCCAGCAGCCCAGGGATAAGGCTAGCGTTAGAAGAGCAGTACTTC.

The chain links TRBV5-1 to TRBJ1-5, with TRBD1 identical over 9 bases. Germline CDR1 reads SGHRS; CDR2 reads YFSETQ. V trimming: 5 bases; J trimming: 5 bases; junction bases outside the gene matches: 8. There are 15 residues in the CDR3. In DNA, the CDR3 is TGCGCCAGCAGATCAGGACAGGGGCTAGATCAGCCCCAGCATTTT. This gives the protein CASRSGQGLDQPQHF.

The gene calls are TRBV5-1 and TRBJ2-7, with 8 bases identical to TRBD2. Germline CDR1 and CDR2: SGHRS and YFSETQ. CDR3 length: 15 amino acids. Trimming took 1 base from V and 4 from J; bases not matched to a gene: 7. This CDR3 is CASSLSPGGPYEQYF. In DNA, the CDR3 is TGCGCCAGCAGCTTGTCGCCGGGAGGGCCGTACGAGCAGTACTTC.

V gene TRBV5-1 combines with J gene TRBJ2-1; TRBD2 agrees at 8 bases. Germline CDR1 and CDR2: SGHRS and YFSETQ. The V gene end was trimmed by 6 bases and the J gene end by 0 bases; junction bases not matched to a gene: 11. This CDR3 is built from 17 residues. This CDR3 is CASKSLAVRSSYNEQFF. CDR3 sequence (DNA): TGCGCCAGCAAGTCACTAGCGGTGAGGAGCTCCTACAATGAGCAGTTCTTC.

The chain combines TRBV5-4 with TRBJ2-1; 8 nucleotides line up with TRBD2. J lost 0 bases, V lost 4 bases, and 9 bases had no gene match. Germline V lookup: CDR1 SGHNT, CDR2 YYREEE (reference sequence). This CDR3 spans 17 amino acids. CDR3 DNA sequence: TGTGCCAGCAGCGGTAGCGGGAAAGAGTTCTCCTACAATGAGCAGTTCTTC. Translated: CASSGSGKEFSYNEQFF. Full variable domain (missing parts from reference TRBV5-4 and TRBJ2-1): ETGVTQSPTHLIKTRGQQVTLRCSSQSGHNTVSWYQQALGQGPQFIFQYYREEENGRGNFPPRFSGLQFPNYSSELNVNALELDDSALYLCASSGSGKEFSYNEQFFGPGTRLTVL.

J is TRBJ2-5 and V is TRBV6-5; tentatively, D is TRBD1 (5 bases). The CDR3 runs to 13 residues. The ends were cut back, 6 bases at V and 1 base at J, with 9 bases in the middle. CDR1 is MNHEY, CDR2 SVGAGI, per germline. Here the CDR3 DNA reads TGTGCCAGCAGCAGACAGCTCCAAGAGACCCAGTACTTC. Translating gives CASSRQLQETQYF.

The DNA for the CDR3 is TGCGCCAGCAGCTTAATACAGGGCACCGGGGAGCTGTTTTTT. This sequence encodes CASSLIQGTGELFF. V gene TRBV5-1 combines with J gene TRBJ2-2; D is possibly TRBD1 (6 bases). V gave up 2 bases and J gave up 4 bases, with 9 bases separating them. The CDR3 contains 14 residues. CDR1 SGHRS and CDR2 YFSETQ come from the germline V gene. The whole variable domain, filled in from reference TRBV5-1 and TRBJ2-2, reads KAGVTQTPRYLIKTRGQQVTLSCSPISGHRSVSWYQQTPGQGLQFLFEYFSETQRNKGNFPGRFSGRQFSNSRSEMNVSTLELGDSALYLCASSLIQGTGELFFGEGSRLTVL.

This clone has a single count. The rearrangement links TRBV9 to TRBJ1-3; D not certain. The CDR3 loop spans 15 amino acids. Trimming removed 0 bases from V and 4 bases from J, with 11 bases in between. Per the germline V gene, CDR1 is SGDLS and CDR2 is YYNGEE. This CDR3 reads CASSVGTVRGNTIYF. CDR3 nucleotide sequence: TGTGCCAGCAGCGTAGGGACTGTTAGGGGAAACACCATATATTTT.

This clone occurred once. The chain links TRBV4-1 to TRBJ1-6, with 7 bases fitting TRBD1. The CDR3 runs 15 residues. Germline loops: CDR1 MGHRA, CDR2 YSYEKL. Losses at the gene ends were 0 bases for V and 9 bases for J; bases not matched to a gene: 5. The CDR3 coding sequence is TGCGCCAGCAGCCAAGATGTCAGGGGGAGTTCACCCCTCCACTTT. Its translation: CASSQDVRGSSPLHF.

The chain carries TRBV3-1 (or the pseudogene TRBV3-2) and TRBJ1-2; D may be TRBD1 (6 bases). V was trimmed by 4 bases and J by 6 bases, leaving 12 bases between them. CDR3 length equals 13 residues. The V gene's germline CDR1 is LGHDT and CDR2 YNNKEL (reference sequence). The CDR3 region is CASSPQDSHGYTF. In nucleotides, the CDR3 is TGTGCCAGCAGCCCTCAGGACAGCCATGGCTACACCTTC.

Here the CDR3 DNA reads TGTGCCAGTAGTTCCCTTAGAACTAGCGGGGGAGAGACCCAGTACTTC. Its protein product is CASSSLRTSGGETQYF. The chain uses TRBV19 and TRBJ2-5; 11 bases are a match to TRBD2. The CDR3 has 16 amino acids. Germline trimming cut 5 bases from V and 4 bases from J; bases unmatched to any gene: 9. The germline gives CDR1 LNHDA, CDR2 SQIVND (reference sequence). Based on the CDR3 plus reference TRBV19 and TRBJ2-5, the full variable domain is DGGITQSPKYLFRKEGQNVTLSCEQNLNHDAMYWYRQDPGQGLRLIYYSQIVNDFQKGDIAEGYSVSREKKESFPLTVTSAQKNPTAFYLCASSSLRTSGGETQYFGPGTRLLVL.

The chain is built from TRBV10-3 and TRBJ2-1, with 7 bases matching TRBD2. The germline CDR1 and CDR2 sequences are ENHRY and SYGVKD. V dropped 6 bases and J dropped 2; count of bases not matched to a gene: 7. This CDR3 has 15 amino acids. The CDR3 DNA sequence: TGTGCCATCAGCCCGGGGAGGGCCGCCTACAATGAGCAGTTCTTC. It yields the protein CAISPGRAAYNEQFF.

The CDR3 bases are TGTGCCAGCAGTTTATCCTGGCAATCGCCCGAGCAGTACTTC. It yields the protein CASSLSWQSPEQYF. This rearrangement joins TRBV27 to TRBJ2-7; D not resolved. CDR1 MNHEY and CDR2 SMNVEV come from the germline V gene (reference sequence). The CDR3 is 14 amino acids. The V end lost 0 bases, the J end lost 6 bases, and 12 bases lay between the germline ends.

V usage is TRBV4-3 and J usage is TRBJ2-1, with D perhaps TRBD2 (6 bases). Germline-derived CDR1 and CDR2 are LGHNA and YSLEER. V was pared by 3 bases and J by 4 bases, with 10 bases between. The CDR3 is 14 amino acids. The DNA of the CDR3 is TGCGCCAGCAGCCACACCGGGGGATACAATGAGCAGTTCTTC. This sequence encodes CASSHTGGYNEQFF.

This chain connects TRBV4-1 to TRBJ1-4, with 7 bases matching TRBD1. The CDR3 covers 15 residues. V lost 0 bases and J lost 8; bases outside the gene matches: 6. CDR1 is MGHRA, CDR2 YSYEKL, per germline. This chain's CDR3 is CASSQETGVGEKLFF. The CDR3 region has the DNA TGCGCCAGCAGCCAAGAAACAGGGGTGGGCGAAAAACTGTTTTTT.

The V call is TRBV6-5, the J call TRBJ1-3, with a weak D call TRBD1 (6 bases). V gave up 6 bases and J gave up 3 bases, with 9 bases separating them. CDR3 length: 13 amino acids. Germline CDR1 and CDR2: MNHEY and SVGAGI. DNA for the CDR3: TGTGCCAGCAGCGGACAGATTGGAAACACCATATATTTT. The encoded protein is CASSGQIGNTIYF.

This clone was detected once. The CDR3 here is CASSLDWGPVTF. CDR3 nucleotide sequence: TGTGCCAGCAGCTTAGATTGGGGCCCCGTCACCTTC. The chain is built from TRBV7-2 and TRBJ1-2; TRBD1 is a possible D gene (5 bases). Between the trimmed V and J ends, which lost 1 base and 13 bases, there was a span of 13 bases. Germline assignment: CDR1 SGHTA and CDR2 FQGNSA. This CDR3 has 12 residues.

The chain combines TRBV18 with TRBJ2-4; D not certain. Trimming pared 6 bases from V and 6 bases from J, leaving 9 bases between. This CDR3 comprises 12 residues. Germline CDR1 KGHSH, CDR2 LQKENI. The CDR3 spells CASSRPGNIQYF. CDR3 nucleotide sequence: TGTGCCAGCTCGCGACCGGGAAACATTCAGTACTTC. Full variable domain (remainder filled in from reference TRBV18 and TRBJ2-4): NAGVMQNPRHLVRRRGQEARLRCSPMKGHSHVYWYRQLPEEGLKFMVYLQKENIIDESGMPKERFSAEFPKEGPSILRIQQVVRGDSAAYFCASSRPGNIQYFGAGTRLSVL.

The genes are TRBV20-1 and TRBJ2-2, with 12 bases lining up with TRBD2. This CDR3 comprises 15 residues. Germline loops: CDR1 DFQATT, CDR2 SNEGSKA (reference sequence). V shed 3 bases and J 6 bases; nucleotides not matched to a gene: 5. CDR3 coding DNA: TGCAGTGCTAGTACTAGCGGGAGGTTGGCCGGGGAGCTGTTTTTT. It codes for CSASTSGRLAGELFF.

This chain joins TRBV5-1 and TRBJ2-3; D perhaps matches TRBD1 (6 bases). V was shortened by 4 bases and J by 0 bases, with 12 bases between the two germline ends. The CDR3 runs 15 residues. Germline values: CDR1 SGHRS, CDR2 YFSETQ. The CDR3 DNA sequence: TGCGCCAGCAGCCTACAGGGTCCTAGCACAGATACGCAGTATTTT. It encodes CASSLQGPSTDTQYF.

The chain employs TRBV2 and TRBJ2-1, with TRBD2 matching over 12 bases. This CDR3 region has 15 residues. Unmatched junction bases numbered 3, after V lost 6 bases and J lost 3 bases. Germline values: CDR1 SNHLY, CDR2 FYNNEI. In nucleotides, the CDR3 is TGTGCCAGCAGAGGACTAGCGGGGAACTACAATGAGCAGTTCTTC. This gives the protein CASRGLAGNYNEQFF.

The chain carries TRBV28 and TRBJ1-6; D unresolved. CDR1 is MDHEN, CDR2 SYDVKM, per germline. The length of the CDR3 is 14 residues. V lost 4 bases and J lost 8, with 12 bases in between. CDR3 protein: CASSYSGNYSPLHF. Written as DNA, the CDR3 is TGTGCCAGCAGTTACTCGGGGAATTATTCACCCCTCCACTTT.

The genes are TRBV18 and TRBJ2-1, with a possible D match to TRBD1 (6 bases). In germline, CDR1 is KGHSH, CDR2 LQKENI. The CDR3 length is 13 residues. V was trimmed by 6 bases and J by 7 bases, leaving 13 bases between them. The CDR3 protein is CASSITGKNEQFF. CDR3 DNA sequence: TGTGCCAGCTCTATAACAGGGAAAAATGAGCAGTTCTTC.

V is TRBV28 and J is TRBJ2-5, with 10 bases matching TRBD2. V lost 6 bases, J lost 2 bases, and 3 bases stayed unmatched. The germline V gene encodes CDR1 MDHEN and CDR2 SYDVKM. The CDR3 sequence is 14 residues long. The CDR3 here is CASRTSGLQETQYF. In DNA, the CDR3 is TGTGCCAGCAGGACTAGCGGGCTACAAGAGACCCAGTACTTC.

V is TRBV27 and J is TRBJ2-1, with 7 bases lining up with TRBD1. Trimming removed 3 bases from V and 2 bases from J; junction bases left unmatched: 7. The V gene's germline CDR1 is MNHEY and CDR2 SMNVEV (reference sequence). The CDR3 spans 16 residues. CDR3 DNA: TGTGCCAGCAGTTTTGGTGGGCAGGGGGCCTACAATGAGCAGTTCTTC. Protein sequence: CASSFGGQGAYNEQFF.

As concerns this clone: The sample contains more than one DNA sequence encoding this CDR3. The chain couples TRBV28 to TRBJ1-5; 10 bases match TRBD1. Trimming cost V 5 bases and J 2 bases; bases outside gene matches: 3. Germline V gene data show CDR1 as MDHEN and CDR2 as SYDVKM. CDR3 length: 15 residues. Here the CDR3 reads CASSTGTGGNQPQHF. The CDR3 bases are TGTGCCAGCAGTACCGGGACAGGGGGCAATCAGCCCCAGCATTTT.